This TCR beta chain was documented in a study of T cells in narcolepsy. TCRdb's copy holds only in-frame clones and misses some; the assay was immunoSEQ multiplex PCR. The sample lists tens of thousands of clones, roughly 77% occurring once. CDR3 length: 12 residues. V lost 3 bases and J lost 3, with 5 bases in between. Germline V lookup: CDR1 SGHTA, CDR2 FQGNSA. In its sample, this clone was seen a few times. Source material: CD45RA- memory CD4+ T cells from PBMCs. The sequence derives from a human donor with narcolepsy. The V gene is TRBV7-2, the J gene TRBJ1-1; no reliable D call. The CDR3 region has the DNA TGTGCCAGCAGCTTTTCGGACACTGAAGCTTTCTTT. It encodes CASSFSDTEAFF.